This TCR beta chain emerged from a study of control samples from healthy donors and cancer patients. Germline CDR1 and CDR2: SQVTM and ANQGSEA. This CDR3 spans 16 amino acids. V lost 0 bases and J lost 0, with 15 bases in between. Produced via immunoSEQ multiplex PCR; TCRdb's table is partial and in-frame only. The table has around 25,000 clones, roughly 93% seen once; the top ten hold about an eighth. This rearrangement joins TRBV29-1 to TRBJ2-7; D unclear. The sample comprised PBMCs. The clonotype comes from a man aged 45-65 years with lung cancer. The CDR3: CSVEDLGILSSYEQYF. CDR3 DNA sequence: TGCAGCGTTGAAGATCTTGGCATCCTGAGCTCCTACGAGCAGTACTTC.